These 16 T cell receptor beta chains were sequenced from one sample in a study of Graves' ophthalmopathy and Graves' hyperthyroidism. Amplification targeted the TCR beta CDR3 regions, with RNA transcripts as the source material. HTBI primers served in a first-round RT-PCR, which a second-round multiplex PCR followed. TCRdb re-derived calls from the multiplex PCR reads in MiXCR, one entry per CDR3 protein. The sample carries about 180,000 distinct CDR3 sequences, 30% to 45% recorded once. The sequencing sample was made of peripheral blood. The receptors were gathered from a woman between 35 and 50 years old with Graves' ophthalmopathy.

J is TRBJ1-6 and V is TRBV6-5, with TRBD1 identical over 8 bases. This CDR3 is built from 17 residues. Trimming cost V 1 base and J 5 bases; bases outside gene matches: 7. The germline V gene encodes CDR1 MNHEY and CDR2 SVGAGI. The CDR3 region is CASSYLGQGDNNSPLHF. The CDR3 DNA reads as TGTGCCAGCAGTTACTTAGGACAGGGCGACAATAATTCACCCCTCCACTTT.

In its sample, this clonotype was seen a few times. The chain uses TRBV6-2 or TRBV6-3 and TRBJ1-1, with a tentative D call TRBD1 (6 bases). Per germline, CDR1 MNHEY and CDR2 SVGEGT. V was clipped by 0 bases and J by 0 bases, with 14 bases between them. The CDR3 consists of 17 residues. The CDR3 DNA follows: TGTGCCAGCAGTTACTCGATGACAGGCGAGATGAACACTGAAGCTTTCTTT. Translation gives CASSYSMTGEMNTEAFF.

In its sample, this clonotype was seen many times. V and J are TRBV6-2 or TRBV6-3 and TRBJ2-5, with 11 bases that match TRBD2. Germline assignment: CDR1 MNHEY and CDR2 SVGEGT. Trimming at V came to 8 bases and at J to 5 bases, leaving 10 bases not matched to a gene. This CDR3 region has 15 residues. As DNA, the CDR3 is TGTGCCAGCTTTAGCGGGAGGGCCGGCGGGGAGACCCAGTACTTC. Translating gives CASFSGRAGGETQYF.

The CDR3 sequence: CASSIGGPNYGYTF. DNA of the CDR3: TGTGCCAGTAGTATCGGCGGCCCTAACTATGGCTACACCTTC. The rearrangement joins TRBV19 to TRBJ1-2; D not certain. The V gene lost 3 bases and the J gene lost 0 bases, with 8 bases spanning the gap. The CDR3 has 14 residues. The germline V gene has CDR1 LNHDA and CDR2 SQIVND (reference sequence).

The chain couples TRBV11-2 to TRBJ2-2, with no clear D. Germline CDR1 is SGHAT and CDR2 is FQNNGV. CDR3 size: 13 residues. The ends were cut back, 6 bases at V and 6 bases at J, with 11 bases in the middle. CDR3 in amino acids: CASRTIGAGELFF. CDR3 nucleotides: TGTGCCAGCAGAACCATTGGGGCCGGGGAGCTGTTTTTT.

In this sample, this clonotype turned up many times. This chain uses TRBV6-5 with TRBJ2-6, with TRBD1 identical over 7 bases. Germline V gives CDR1 MNHEY, CDR2 SVGAGI. J gave up 0 bases and V 8 bases, and 10 bases lay outside the gene matches. There are 17 residues in the CDR3. The CDR3 region is CASYLTGVSSGANVLTF. The CDR3 DNA is TGTGCCAGCTATTTAACAGGGGTGAGCTCTGGGGCCAACGTCCTGACTTTC.

The chain combines TRBV30 with TRBJ1-1; D unclear. The CDR3 loop spans 13 amino acids. With 3 bases removed from V and 2 bases from J, the gap between germline ends came to 10 bases. Per the germline V gene, CDR1 is GTSNPN and CDR2 is SVGIG (reference sequence). In nucleotides, the CDR3 is TGTGCCTGGAGAAGGCAGGCTAACACTGAAGCTTTCTTT. This gives the protein CAWRRQANTEAFF.

Ten or more counts support this clonotype. This chain links TRBV10-3 with TRBJ1-1; 7 nucleotides align to TRBD1. This CDR3 spans 14 amino acids. Germline trimming cut 5 bases from V and 0 bases from J; bases unmatched to any gene: 3. The germline V gene has CDR1 ENHRY and CDR2 SYGVKD. The chain's CDR3 is CAISWTGMNTEAFF. CDR3 nucleotides: TGTGCCATCAGTTGGACAGGTATGAACACTGAAGCTTTCTTT.

This clonotype was recorded many times. The V gene is TRBV28, the J gene TRBJ1-1, with D uncertain. Germline-derived CDR1 and CDR2 are MDHEN and SYDVKM. V was clipped by 6 bases and J by 9 bases, with 8 bases between them. The CDR3 is made up of 10 amino acids. DNA of the CDR3: TGTGCCAGCAGGGGAGGGAAAGCTTTCTTT. Its protein product is CASRGGKAFF.

In this sample, this clonotype turned up many times. J is TRBJ1-5 and V is TRBV19, with D uncertain. The CDR3 runs to 14 residues. Looked up from germline, CDR1 is LNHDA and CDR2 is SQIVND (reference sequence). V shed 5 bases and J shed 7 bases, with 15 bases lying between them. The CDR3 bases are TGTGCCAGTAGTGCCTCGATATTCCCCCAGCCCCAGCATTTT. It is translated as CASSASIFPQPQHF.

The rearrangement joins TRBV6-1 to TRBJ1-2; 7 bases agree with TRBD1. With V trimmed by 6 bases and J by 5 bases, 15 bases remained unmatched. CDR3 length: 16 amino acids. Germline V gives CDR1 MNHNS, CDR2 SASEGT. CDR3 amino acids: CASRSTWQGGYYGYTF. CDR3 sequence (DNA): TGTGCCAGCAGAAGCACCTGGCAGGGGGGGTATTATGGCTACACCTTC.

This clonotype was recorded at least ten times. The rearrangement joins TRBV7-2 to TRBJ2-7, with 8 nucleotides matching TRBD2. V lost 5 bases to trimming and J lost 6 bases; unmatched junction nucleotides: 12. The CDR3 extends over 15 amino acids. Germline values: CDR1 SGHTA, CDR2 FQGNSA. This CDR3 is CASSPGGGLTSEQYF. CDR3 nucleotide sequence: TGTGCCAGCAGCCCCGGGGGGGGGCTCACGTCCGAGCAGTACTTC. Full variable domain (rest looked up from reference TRBV7-2 and TRBJ2-7): GAGVSQSPSNKVTEKGKDVELRCDPISGHTALYWYRQSLGQGLEFLIYFQGNSAPDKSGLPSDRFSAERTGGSVSTLTIQRTQQEDSAVYLCASSPGGGLTSEQYFGPGTRLTVT.

This clonotype has at least ten counts. CDR3 sequence: CASSSGVGNTIYF. In DNA form, the CDR3 reads TGTGCCAGCAGCTCAGGGGTCGGAAACACCATATATTTT. The V call is TRBV27, the J call TRBJ1-3, with D perhaps matching TRBD1 (6 bases). This CDR3 comprises 13 residues. Germline V gene sequence: CDR1 MNHEY, CDR2 SMNVEV (reference sequence). Trimming took 6 bases from V and 4 from J, leaving 10 bases between them.

There are a few counts of this clonotype. The gene calls are TRBV11-2 and TRBJ2-5; 8 bases line up with TRBD2. The trim removed 3 bases at V and 4 bases at J, leaving 16 bases unmatched. Germline lookup yields CDR1 SGHAT and CDR2 FQNNGV. The CDR3 covers 18 residues. This CDR3 reads CASSFTNLGLAAGETQYF. In DNA, the CDR3 is TGTGCCAGCAGCTTCACCAACCTAGGACTAGCTGCCGGAGAGACCCAGTACTTC.

The chain combines TRBV12-5 with TRBJ2-7; TRBD1 matches at 7 bases. Germline V gene sequence: CDR1 LGHNT, CDR2 FRNRAP. This CDR3 has 16 residues. The V gene end was trimmed by 4 bases and the J gene end by 0 bases; junction bases not matched to a gene: 9. Written as DNA, the CDR3 is TGTGCTAGTGGTTCCAACAGGGGCCCTAGCTCCTACGAGCAGTACTTC. Translating it yields CASGSNRGPSSYEQYF.

This clonotype showed up many times. The CDR3, as DNA: TGCAGTGCTAGGGACCAAGCTGGGGAGACCCAGTACTTC. This translates into CSARDQAGETQYF. The chain has TRBV20-1 and TRBJ2-5; D not certain. The CDR3 length is 13 residues. V was shortened by 3 bases and J by 5 bases, with 13 bases between the two germline ends. Germline V lookup: CDR1 DFQATT, CDR2 SNEGSKA (reference sequence).